A selection of T cell receptor beta chains follows, all from one sample in a study of cytomegalovirus exposure and HLA in healthy donors. Here immunoSEQ multiplex PCR was the method, and the copy in TCRdb shows in-frame clones only, minus some. Of under 150,000 clones listed, 80% were seen once; the top ten hold approximately 2.5%. The sample was PBMCs. Receptor source: a man aged 50-60 years in good health and CMV-seronegative. Both conserved end residues are part of each CDR3. D genes are given only for firm matches. Part of the rows lack a size; the others show once, few, many or a class for expanded clones.

CDR3 length	V gene	clone size	J gene	D gene	CDR3 protein	CDR3 DNA
13	TRBV5-1	NA	TRBJ2-7	NA	CASSFGQAYEQYF	TGCGCCAGCAGCTTTGGACAAGCCTACGAGCAGTACTTC
17	TRBV5-1	NA	TRBJ2-2	TRBD1	CASSLFRTGGISGELFF	TGCGCCAGCAGCCTTTTTAGGACAGGGGGAATCTCCGGGGAGCTGTTTTTT
13	TRBV11-2	NA	TRBJ2-7	NA	CASSSRSTYEQYF	TGTGCCAGCAGCTCCCGCAGTACCTACGAGCAGTACTTC
15	TRBV25-1	NA	TRBJ1-4	NA	CASSEWGATNEKLFF	TGTGCCAGCAGTGAATGGGGAGCAACTAATGAAAAACTGTTTTTT
15	TRBV18	NA	TRBJ2-2	NA	CASSPWSGNTGELFF	TGTGCCAGCTCACCATGGTCGGGGAACACCGGGGAGCTGTTTTTT
18	TRBV5-4	NA	TRBJ1-2	NA	CASSRKSDSRMLNYGYTF	TGTGCCAGCAGCCGTAAATCCGACAGTCGGATGTTAAACTATGGCTACACCTTC
11	TRBV28	NA	TRBJ2-3	NA	CACGAADTQYF	TGTGCATGCGGAGCCGCAGATACGCAGTATTTT
16	TRBV18	once	TRBJ2-7	NA	CASSPPGSRVSDEQYF	TGTGCCAGCTCACCACCGGGTTCAAGGGTTAGCGACGAGCAGTACTTC
13	TRBV28	NA	TRBJ2-7	TRBD1	CASSRTGIYGQYF	TGTGCCAGCAGTCGGACAGGGATCTACGGGCAGTACTTC
15	TRBV2	NA	TRBJ1-4	NA	CASSVTRSTNEKLFF	TGTGCCAGCAGTGTAACGCGATCAACTAATGAAAAACTGTTTTTT
15	TRBV2	NA	TRBJ2-3	TRBD2	CASSGRTSGTDTQYF	TGTGCCAGCAGTGGGAGGACTAGCGGTACAGATACGCAGTATTTT
14	TRBV2	NA	TRBJ1-1	NA	CASSTDSPNTEAFF	TGTGCCAGCAGTACGGACAGCCCGAACACTGAAGCTTTCTTT
16	TRBV19	NA	TRBJ2-1	TRBD2	CATGLAGGRSYNEQFF	TGTGCCACAGGACTAGCGGGAGGTAGGTCCTACAATGAGCAGTTCTTC
13	TRBV27	NA	TRBJ2-7	NA	CASRWDTGYEQYF	TGTGCCAGCAGGTGGGACACGGGGTACGAGCAGTACTTC
14	TRBV7-9	NA	TRBJ1-2	NA	CASSPPGAGYGYTF	TGTGCCAGCAGCCCCCCGGGAGCCGGCTATGGCTACACCTTC
13	TRBV30	once	TRBJ2-4	TRBD1	CAWSVGGQNIQYF	TGTGCCTGGAGTGTAGGGGGCCAAAACATTCAGTACTTC
16	TRBV5-8	NA	TRBJ1-1	NA	CASSIGTQLLNTEAFF	TGTGCCAGCAGCATCGGGACACAACTTCTGAACACTGAAGCTTTCTTT
14	TRBV5-1	NA	TRBJ1-6	TRBD1	CASSSGTGGSPLHF	TGCGCCAGCAGCTCCGGGACAGGGGGTTCACCCCTCCACTTT
17	TRBV5-1	few	TRBJ2-3	TRBD2	CASSGLAGGRKGTRQYF	TGCGCCAGCAGCGGGCTAGCGGGAGGTCGTAAGGGGACGCGGCAGTATTTT
13	TRBV18	NA	TRBJ1-1	NA	CASSSRGETEAFF	TGTGCCAGCTCATCTCGGGGGGAAACTGAAGCTTTCTTT
13	TRBV30	NA	TRBJ1-2	NA	CAWSLDSVYGYTF	TGTGCCTGGAGTCTAGACAGCGTCTATGGCTACACCTTC
18	TRBV28	few	TRBJ1-6	TRBD1	CASSLKFTGASYNSPLHF	TGTGCCAGCAGTTTAAAGTTCACAGGGGCCTCCTATAATTCACCCCTCCACTTT
14	TRBV7-9	NA	TRBJ2-1	TRBD2	CASSQRGFLAGQFF	TGTGCCAGCAGCCAGCGGGGGTTTCTGGCCGGGCAGTTCTTC
17	TRBV27	NA	TRBJ2-7	TRBD1	CASSFIKMGQGIAEQYF	TGTGCCAGCAGTTTTATTAAGATGGGACAGGGAATTGCCGAGCAGTACTTC
13	TRBV18	NA	TRBJ2-1	NA	CASSPSGGNEQFF	TGTGCCAGCTCACCCTCAGGGGGGAATGAGCAGTTCTTC
13	TRBV30	NA	TRBJ1-1	NA	CAWSFSRNTEAFF	TGTGCCTGGAGTTTCTCGAGGAACACTGAAGCTTTCTTT
15	TRBV5-1	NA	TRBJ2-7	TRBD2	CASSPEGLAGDEQYF	TGCGCCAGCAGCCCGGAGGGACTAGCGGGAGATGAGCAGTACTTC
12	TRBV6-6	NA	TRBJ2-7	NA	CASSTGEYEQYF	TGTGCCAGCAGTACGGGAGAGTACGAGCAGTACTTC
15	TRBV6-1	NA	TRBJ2-5	NA	CASSDSGVLGETQYF	TGTGCCAGCAGTGATTCGGGGGTGCTAGGAGAGACCCAGTACTTC
13	TRBV15	few	TRBJ2-5	NA	CATSRDQGETQYF	TGTGCCACCAGCAGAGACCAGGGTGAGACCCAGTACTTC
14	TRBV5-1	few	TRBJ2-7	NA	CASSYDSSSYEQYF	TGCGCCAGCAGCTACGACTCGAGCTCCTACGAGCAGTACTTC
14	TRBV5-6	NA	TRBJ2-7	NA	CASSSQRLSDEQYF	TGTGCCAGCAGCTCCCAACGGTTGAGTGACGAGCAGTACTTC
13	TRBV25-1	NA	TRBJ2-3	NA	CASSPQGTDTQYF	TGTGCCAGCAGTCCCCAGGGTACAGATACGCAGTATTTT
16	TRBV10-2	NA	TRBJ2-7	TRBD2	CASSVEAPRGAGEQYF	TGCGCCAGCAGTGTAGAGGCACCGCGGGGGGCCGGCGAGCAGTACTTC
16	TRBV19	NA	TRBJ1-2	NA	CASSSGPEPANYGYTF	TGTGCCAGTAGTTCCGGTCCCGAACCCGCTAACTATGGCTACACCTTC
15	TRBV12-5	NA	TRBJ2-2	NA	CASGPTIGNTGELFF	TGTGCTAGTGGCCCGACAATCGGGAACACCGGGGAGCTGTTTTTT
17	TRBV7-3	NA	TRBJ2-1	TRBD2	CASSSQAAGGSYNEQFF	TGTGCCAGCAGCTCCCAAGCAGCGGGGGGGAGTTACAATGAGCAGTTCTTC
16	TRBV18	NA	TRBJ2-1	TRBD2	CASSPRPGLVGYEQFF	TGTGCCAGCTCACCCAGGCCGGGACTAGTGGGCTATGAGCAGTTCTTC
15	TRBV10-2	NA	TRBJ2-1	TRBD2	CASSTGLAGANEQFF	TGCGCCAGCAGTACGGGACTAGCGGGAGCCAATGAGCAGTTCTTC
17	TRBV15	NA	TRBJ2-5	TRBD2	CATSRGGTSGRQETQYF	TGTGCCACCAGCAGAGGAGGGACTAGCGGGAGACAAGAGACCCAGTACTTC
15	TRBV12-5	NA	TRBJ2-7	NA	CASGLVTLGDYEQYF	TGTGCTAGTGGTTTGGTAACGTTGGGCGACTACGAGCAGTACTTC
13	TRBV7-9	few	TRBJ2-7	NA	CASSLTSGLEQYF	TGTGCCAGCAGCTTAACGTCAGGGCTCGAGCAGTACTTC
14	TRBV7-2	NA	TRBJ2-4	TRBD2	CASSSTGGANIQYF	TGTGCCAGCAGCTCCACGGGGGGAGCAAACATTCAGTACTTC
16	TRBV19	NA	TRBJ2-5	TRBD2	CASSIVSSGSQQTQYF	TGTGCCAGTAGTATAGTGTCTAGCGGGAGTCAACAGACCCAGTACTTC
14	TRBV7-3	NA	TRBJ1-1	NA	CASRSVGEDTEAFF	TGTGCCAGCCGCTCTGTCGGGGAGGACACTGAAGCTTTCTTT
14	TRBV19	few	TRBJ2-1	NA	CASAGSPSYNEQFF	TGTGCCAGTGCAGGGTCCCCCTCCTACAATGAGCAGTTCTTC
15	TRBV4-1	NA	TRBJ1-4	NA	CASSQEKGGGEKLFF	TGCGCCAGCAGCCAAGAAAAAGGGGGTGGTGAAAAACTGTTTTTT
15	TRBV13	once	TRBJ2-5	NA	CASSFVGGPGETQYF	TGTGCCAGCAGCTTTGTCGGGGGTCCAGGGGAGACCCAGTACTTC
15	TRBV11-3	NA	TRBJ1-4	TRBD1	CASSPRQGTSEKLFF	TGTGCCAGCAGCCCGAGACAGGGGACGAGTGAAAAACTGTTTTTT
14	TRBV18	once	TRBJ1-1	TRBD1	CASSPRQGNTEAFF	TGTGCCAGCTCACCCCGACAGGGGAACACTGAAGCTTTCTTT
16	TRBV7-3	once	TRBJ1-6	TRBD1	CASSQTTGGENSPLHF	TGTGCCAGCAGCCAAACCACAGGGGGTGAGAATTCACCCCTCCACTTT
15	TRBV7-6	NA	TRBJ2-6	NA	CASSANPSGANVLTF	TGTGCCAGCAGTGCTAATCCCTCTGGGGCCAACGTCCTGACTTTC
14	TRBV6-5	once	TRBJ1-2	NA	CASAGFPTNYGYTF	TGTGCCAGTGCAGGGTTCCCTACCAACTATGGCTACACCTTC